This T cell receptor (beta chain) originates from a study of blood T cell repertoires in COVID-19. Across the study: Sources were T cells, B-cell-depleted T cells, or PBMCs; the material itself was cDNA or gDNA.

Profiled with immunoSEQ multiplex PCR; TCRdb holds only in-frame clones, not every one. The sample includes 110,000 or so clones, 85% of them seen just once. The V gene end was trimmed by 0 bases and the J gene end by 2 bases; junction bases not matched to a gene: 8. CDR1 is LNHNV, CDR2 YYDKDF, per germline (reference sequence). The length of the CDR3 is 18 residues. The chain recombines TRBV15 with TRBJ2-3; 10 bases line up with TRBD2. The sequenced material came from peripheral blood. The origin of this receptor is a human donor in a cohort sampled during active COVID-19. As DNA, the CDR3 is TGTGCCACCAGCAGAGATCGTTCTAGCGGGGGCCACACAGATACGCAGTATTTT. Translated, it gives CATSRDRSSGGHTDTQYF.